Each of the 16 T cell receptor beta chains below was sequenced from the same sample in a study of Graves' ophthalmopathy and Graves' hyperthyroidism. For repertoire sequencing, the TCR beta CDR3 regions were amplified from RNA transcripts. The library came from an HTBI-primed first-round RT-PCR and a second-round multiplex PCR. TCRdb used MiXCR to reprocess the multiplex PCR reads, holding one entry per CDR3 protein. The sample includes about 390,000 distinct CDR3 sequences, roughly a sixth of them seen just once. The sample consisted of peripheral blood. These receptors originate from an adult woman with stable Graves' hyperthyroidism.

The sample holds many counts of this clonotype. The chain joins TRBV18 to TRBJ2-5; no definite D call. Germline values: CDR1 KGHSH, CDR2 LQKENI. Trimming cost V 4 bases and J 1 base, with 13 bases left between them. This CDR3 comprises 15 residues. Here the CDR3 DNA reads TGTGCCAGCTCACGCCCGGGCACCTCCCAAGAGACCCAGTACTTC. Its translation: CASSRPGTSQETQYF.

The table lists this clonotype with a count of one. The chain is built from TRBV11-2 and TRBJ2-7; a weak D match, TRBD2 (5 bases). V was cut by 4 bases and J by 3 bases, with 19 bases left in between. Per the germline V gene, CDR1 is SGHAT and CDR2 is FQNNGV. CDR3 length equals 16 residues. This chain's CDR3 is CASSYYPGSSGYEQYF. The DNA of the CDR3 is TGTGCCAGCAGCTATTACCCCGGTTCGAGCGGCTACGAGCAGTACTTC.

This clonotype was seen at least ten times. In nucleotides, the CDR3 is TGTGCCAGTTCGCCGACGTACCCCTACGAGCAGTACTTC. It is translated as CASSPTYPYEQYF. V gene TRBV6-5 combines with J gene TRBJ2-7; D gene uncertain. Germline V gives CDR1 MNHEY, CDR2 SVGAGI. This CDR3 has 13 residues. Trimming shortened V by 9 bases and J by 2 bases, and 14 bases separated the two germline ends.

This clonotype was detected many times. The chain carries TRBV29-1 and TRBJ1-1, with no clear D. Germline-derived CDR1 and CDR2 are SQVTM and ANQGSEA. The length of the CDR3 is 14 residues. With 2 bases removed from V and 5 bases from J, the gap between germline ends came to 15 bases. CDR3 sequence reads: CSVELLTRPTEAFF. The CDR3 DNA reads as TGCAGCGTTGAACTACTAACACGGCCAACTGAAGCTTTCTTT.

Many counts were recorded for this clonotype. The rearrangement uses TRBV6-1 and TRBJ2-4, with a tentative D call TRBD2 (6 bases). Trimming shortened V by 6 bases and J by 8 bases, and 20 bases separated the two germline ends. Germline CDR1 and CDR2: MNHNS and SASEGT. This CDR3 has 15 residues. This CDR3 is CASSEKRREGYIQYF. The CDR3 DNA is TGTGCCAGCAGCGAAAAGAGGCGGGAAGGCTACATTCAGTACTTC.

Note on this clonotype: No conserved phenylalanine or tryptophan is present at the end of the CDR3, so a read error is the likely explanation. The rearrangement joins TRBV9 to TRBJ1-1; D gene unclear. V was trimmed by 0 bases and J by 1 base, leaving 4 bases between them. Germline CDR1 SGDLS, CDR2 YYNGEE. This CDR3 comprises 13 residues. This CDR3 reads CASSVDGNTEAFV. The CDR3 region has the DNA TGTGCCAGCAGCGTAGACGGGAACACTGAAGCTTTCGTT.

The table lists this clonotype with many counts. The chain recombines TRBV12-5 with TRBJ1-6, with a tentative D call TRBD1 (5 bases). V shed 3 bases and J shed 9 bases, with 18 bases lying between them. The CDR3 has 16 residues. Germline-derived CDR1 and CDR2 are LGHNT and FRNRAP. The CDR3 DNA reads TGTGCTAGTGGTTTCATCAACTGGGGAAGGGGTTCACCCCTCCACTTT. This gives the protein CASGFINWGRGSPLHF.

This clonotype was counted ten times or more. The chain joins TRBV4-2 to TRBJ1-2; TRBD1 might be the D (5 bases). The V gene lost 1 base and the J gene lost 6 bases, with 15 bases spanning the gap. There are 15 residues in the CDR3. Germline V gene sequence: CDR1 LGHNA, CDR2 YNFKEQ. This CDR3 reads CASSQVGPQGDGYTF. The CDR3 DNA reads as TGTGCCAGCAGCCAAGTTGGGCCCCAAGGGGATGGCTACACCTTC.

The chain couples TRBV2 to TRBJ2-3, with 8 bases matching TRBD1. The CDR3 length is 15 residues. Germline V gene sequence: CDR1 SNHLY, CDR2 FYNNEI. J lost 2 bases, V lost 7 bases, and 8 bases had no gene match. Written as DNA, the CDR3 is TGTGCCAGCACCGAAGGGACAGGCAACACAGATACGCAGTATTTT. Protein product: CASTEGTGNTDTQYF. Full variable domain (rest looked up from reference TRBV2 and TRBJ2-3): EPEVTQTPSHQVTQMGQEVILRCVPISNHLYFYWYRQILGQKVEFLVSFYNNEISEKSEIFDDQFSVERPDGSNFTLKIRSTKLEDSAMYFCASTEGTGNTDTQYFGPGTRLTVL.

This clonotype was observed many times. The chain links TRBV11-2 to TRBJ1-1; D is possibly TRBD1 (6 bases). V was shortened by 2 bases and J by 4 bases, with 11 bases between the two germline ends. The CDR3 contains 14 residues. The germline CDR1 and CDR2 sequences are SGHAT and FQNNGV. The CDR3 is CASSLKSGATEAFF. The CDR3 DNA sequence: TGTGCCAGCAGCTTAAAATCAGGGGCCACTGAAGCTTTCTTT. The whole variable domain, remainder taken from reference TRBV11-2 and TRBJ1-1, is EAGVAQSPRYKIIEKRQSVAFWCNPISGHATLYWYQQILGQGPKLLIQFQNNGVVDDSQLPKDRFSAERLKGVDSTLKIQPAKLEDSAVYLCASSLKSGATEAFFGQGTRLTVV.

This clonotype came up many times. This sequence joins TRBV4-2 and TRBJ2-5; 10 nucleotides align to TRBD2. Germline V CDR1 and CDR2: LGHNA, YNFKEQ. With V trimmed by 3 bases and J by 4 bases, 8 bases remained unmatched. The CDR3 extends over 16 amino acids. The CDR3 protein is CASSHISGGRGETQYF. CDR3 DNA sequence: TGTGCCAGCAGCCATATTAGCGGGGGGAGAGGAGAGACCCAGTACTTC.

This clonotype was seen at least ten times. The gene calls are TRBV11-2 and TRBJ1-1; D is ambiguous. The CDR3 contains 12 residues. CDR1 is SGHAT, CDR2 FQNNGV, per germline. Trimming removed 0 bases from V and 4 bases from J, with 3 bases in between. This CDR3 is CASSLDATEAFF. The CDR3 DNA reads TGTGCCAGCAGCTTAGACGCCACTGAAGCTTTCTTT.

This clonotype showed up just a few times. The chain couples TRBV20-1 to TRBJ2-5; D is uncertain. The CDR3 has 13 residues. Germline values: CDR1 DFQATT, CDR2 SNEGSKA (reference sequence). Trimming cost V 3 bases and J 5 bases, with 13 bases left between them. CDR3 residues: CSARDRFSETQYF. Here the CDR3 DNA reads TGCAGTGCTAGGGATAGATTTAGCGAGACCCAGTACTTC.

The chain has TRBV6-5 and TRBJ2-7; no clear D gene. The CDR3 spans 15 residues. V lost 0 bases to trimming and J lost 4 bases, with 13 bases between them. Germline V gene lookup returns CDR1 MNHEY and CDR2 SVGAGI. In DNA, the CDR3 is TGTGCCAGCAGTTACTCACCAGGTGTCTGGTACGAGCAGTACTTC. Translation: CASSYSPGVWYEQYF.

This clonotype was recorded at least ten times. V usage is TRBV20-1 and J usage is TRBJ2-6; D is undetermined. V lost 3 bases, J lost 0 bases, and 9 bases lay in between. The V gene's germline CDR1 is DFQATT and CDR2 SNEGSKA (reference sequence). The length of the CDR3 is 15 residues. The CDR3: CSARVGPSGANVLTF. CDR3 nucleotide sequence: TGCAGTGCTAGGGTTGGACCCTCTGGGGCCAACGTCCTGACTTTC.

This clonotype was seen many times. A single base separates this from a much larger clone, so it may be a read error. The V and J genes are TRBV12-3 or TRBV12-4 and TRBJ2-7, with D maybe TRBD2 (6 bases). V was clipped by 2 bases and J by 2 bases, with 10 bases between them. This CDR3 region has 14 residues. In nucleotides, the CDR3 is TGTGCCAGCAGTTTAATGCGGGAAACCTACGAGCAGTACTTC. Its translation is CASSLMRETYEQYF.